This T cell receptor (beta chain) is drawn from a study of control samples from healthy donors and cancer patients. Germline V gene data show CDR1 as LNHDA and CDR2 as SQIVND (reference sequence). The CDR3 is made up of 16 amino acids. With 4 bases removed from V and 2 bases from J, the gap between germline ends came to 14 bases. The protocol was immunoSEQ multiplex PCR, while the TCRdb copy is restricted to in-frame clones and leaves out a portion. The table shows 150,000 to 200,000 clones, with 80% to 90% occurring only once. This sequence was found in a woman in her 30s in good health. The chain uses TRBV19 and TRBJ2-2; possibly TRBD1 or TRBD2 for D (6 bases each). The sequencing input was blood. The CDR3 sequence is CASSRGGTFNTGELFF. As DNA, the CDR3 is TGTGCCAGTAGTAGAGGGGGGACATTTAACACCGGGGAGCTGTTTTTT.